These 13 T cell receptor beta chains came from one sample sequenced in a study of control samples from healthy donors and cancer patients. The protocol was immunoSEQ multiplex PCR, while the TCRdb copy is restricted to in-frame clones and leaves out a portion. The sample includes about 57,000 clones, around 94% of them seen just once. Sequenced material: blood. Receptors originate from a man aged 25 to 40 in good health.

Concerning this clone itself: The junction departs from germline at one end; a sequencing error may be responsible. The V call is TRBV7-2, the J call TRBJ1-2; possible D gene TRBD1, 5 bases. CDR3 length equals 14 residues. CDR1 is SGHTA and CDR2 is FQGNSA in the germline V gene. CDR3 protein: CASSLEAWGPSKDF. The CDR3, as DNA: TGTGCCAGCAGCTTAGAGGCCTGGGGACCCAGCAAAGACTTC.

This sequence joins TRBV27 and TRBJ1-2, with D tentatively TRBD1 (6 bases). From germline, CDR1 is MNHEY and CDR2 SMNVEV (reference sequence). V lost 4 bases, J lost 4 bases, and 10 bases lay in between. The CDR3 has 13 residues. The CDR3 here is CASSSTGPYGYTF. The DNA for the CDR3 is TGTGCCAGCAGTTCTACAGGGCCCTATGGCTACACCTTC.

In this sample, this clone turned up once. The V gene is TRBV7-9, the J gene TRBJ2-4; D is unclear. The germline V gene has CDR1 SEHNR and CDR2 FQNEAQ (reference sequence). The CDR3 contains 16 residues. With 5 bases removed from V and 1 base from J, the gap between germline ends came to 15 bases. CDR3 sequence: CASSATDVRAKNIQYF. The CDR3 coding sequence is TGTGCCAGCAGCGCAACAGACGTCAGGGCCAAAAACATTCAGTACTTC.

The chain carries TRBV5-1 and TRBJ2-7; D remains unclear. Trimming shortened V by 1 base and J by 2 bases, and 4 bases separated the two germline ends. This CDR3 contains 12 residues. CDR1 SGHRS and CDR2 YFSETQ come from the germline V gene. Here the CDR3 reads CASSLSAYEQYF. CDR3 sequence (DNA): TGCGCCAGCAGCTTGTCTGCCTACGAGCAGTACTTC.

V and J are TRBV6-2 or TRBV6-3 and TRBJ2-7; D is unresolved. Trimming removed 3 bases at V and 3 bases at J, with 3 bases between. The CDR3 is 11 amino acids. Germline values: CDR1 MNHEY, CDR2 SVGEGT. The DNA of the CDR3 is TGTGCCAGCAGTTATAACTACGAGCAGTACTTC. As protein: CASSYNYEQYF.

A single count supports this clone. The rearrangement uses TRBV4-1 and TRBJ2-7; D possibly corresponds to TRBD1 (6 bases). V lost 1 base and J lost 2, with 15 bases in between. CDR1 is MGHRA and CDR2 is YSYEKL in the germline V gene. The CDR3 is 16 residues long. The DNA of the CDR3 is TGCGCCAGCAGCCAAGGATCCGGCAGGGGAACCTACGAGCAGTACTTC. Protein product: CASSQGSGRGTYEQYF.

The chain combines TRBV15 with TRBJ2-7, with D tentatively TRBD2 (6 bases). The germline V gene encodes CDR1 LNHNV and CDR2 YYDKDF (reference sequence). The CDR3 is 15 amino acids. Trimming removed 3 bases at V and 0 bases at J, with 12 bases between. Here the CDR3 DNA reads TGTGCCACCAGCAGGGAGGAGGGGTACTCCTACGAGCAGTACTTC. Translating it yields CATSREEGYSYEQYF.

This chain links TRBV19 with TRBJ1-2, with D perhaps matching TRBD1 (5 bases). V gave up 6 bases and J gave up 6 bases, with 20 bases separating them. The germline gives CDR1 LNHDA, CDR2 SQIVND (reference sequence). The CDR3 has 15 amino acids. CDR3 residues: CASSLSVRDEDGYTF. The CDR3 bases are TGTGCCAGTAGCCTAAGTGTTAGGGACGAGGATGGCTACACCTTC.

The chain uses TRBV3-1 (or the pseudogene TRBV3-2) and TRBJ2-1; the match to TRBD2 covers 11 bases. The V gene end was trimmed by 1 base and the J gene end by 8 bases; junction bases not matched to a gene: 4. CDR3 size: 15 residues. Germline loops: CDR1 LGHDT, CDR2 YNNKEL (reference sequence). The CDR3 here is CASSQGTSGFYEQFF. CDR3 coding DNA: TGTGCCAGCAGCCAAGGGACTAGCGGGTTCTATGAGCAGTTCTTC.

CDR3 sequence reads: CASSRQINQPQHF. CDR3 DNA sequence: TGTGCCAGCAGCCGACAGATAAATCAGCCCCAGCATTTT. The rearrangement uses TRBV7-2 and TRBJ1-5, with a possible D match to TRBD1 (5 bases). Germline loops: CDR1 SGHTA, CDR2 FQGNSA. The CDR3 extends over 13 amino acids. Trimming stripped 5 bases from V and 4 bases from J, with 9 bases between.

This chain joins TRBV6-5 and TRBJ1-1, with D possibly being TRBD1 (6 bases). CDR1 is MNHEY, CDR2 SVGAGI, per germline. V was clipped by 7 bases and J by 0 bases, with 15 bases between them. CDR3 length equals 15 residues. The CDR3 nucleotides read TGTGCCAGCACCAGGGGCATTTACATGAACACTGAAGCTTTCTTT. Translated: CASTRGIYMNTEAFF.

The chain combines TRBV7-9 with TRBJ2-3; 12 nucleotides match TRBD1. Trimming at V came to 1 base and at J to 5 bases, leaving 4 bases not matched to a gene. Germline V gene data show CDR1 as SEHNR and CDR2 as FQNEAQ (reference sequence). The CDR3 is made up of 16 amino acids. The CDR3 bases are TGTGCCAGCAGCTTAGGGGACAGGGGGCATCAAGATACGCAGTATTTT. This codes for CASSLGDRGHQDTQYF.

The V gene is TRBV7-8, the J gene TRBJ2-1, with TRBD2 identical over 8 bases. Germline V lookup: CDR1 SGHVS, CDR2 FQNEAQ. The ends lost 0 bases at V and 0 bases at J; junction bases unmatched: 10. This CDR3 has 19 residues. The CDR3 bases are TGTGCCAGCAGCTTAGCGCTACGGGGGGGCCTCATCTCCTACAATGAGCAGTTCTTC. Protein: CASSLALRGGLISYNEQFF.